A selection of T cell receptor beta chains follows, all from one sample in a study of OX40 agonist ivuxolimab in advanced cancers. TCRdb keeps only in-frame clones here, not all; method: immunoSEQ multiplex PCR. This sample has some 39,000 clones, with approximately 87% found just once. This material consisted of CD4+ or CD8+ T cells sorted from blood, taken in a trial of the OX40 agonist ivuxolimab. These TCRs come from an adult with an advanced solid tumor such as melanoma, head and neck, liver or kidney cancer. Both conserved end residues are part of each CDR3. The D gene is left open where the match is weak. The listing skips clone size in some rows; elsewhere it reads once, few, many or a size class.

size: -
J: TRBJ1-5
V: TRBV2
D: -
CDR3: CATLGWASNQPQHF
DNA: TGTGCCACCCTGGGGTGGGCCAGCAATCAGCCCCAGCATTTT

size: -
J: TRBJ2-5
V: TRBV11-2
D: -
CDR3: CASSLGATQWETQYF
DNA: TGTGCCAGCAGCTTAGGGGCCACCCAGTGGGAGACCCAGTACTTC

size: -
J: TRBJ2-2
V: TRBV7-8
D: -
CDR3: CASSPGLTNTGELFF
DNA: TGTGCCAGCAGCCCAGGATTAACGAACACCGGGGAGCTGTTTTTT

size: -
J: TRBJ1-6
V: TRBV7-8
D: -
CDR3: CASAGSLINSPLHF
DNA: TGTGCCAGTGCCGGGTCCTTAATAAATTCACCCCTCCACTTT

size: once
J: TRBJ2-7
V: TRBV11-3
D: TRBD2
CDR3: CASSSHSGRLEQYF
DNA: TGTGCCAGCAGCTCCCATAGCGGGAGGCTCGAGCAGTACTTC

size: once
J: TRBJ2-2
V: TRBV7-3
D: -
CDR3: CASSLKSVGGLTGELFF
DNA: TGTGCCAGCAGCTTAAAATCCGTCGGCGGTCTCACCGGGGAGCTGTTTTTT

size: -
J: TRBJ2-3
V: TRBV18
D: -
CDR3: CASSPQLRSTDTQYF
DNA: TGTGCCAGCTCACCACAATTGCGGAGCACAGATACGCAGTATTTT

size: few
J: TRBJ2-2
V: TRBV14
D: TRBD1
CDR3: CASSRGQGAGDTGELFF
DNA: TGTGCCAGCAGCCGAGGACAGGGGGCGGGAGACACCGGGGAGCTGTTTTTT

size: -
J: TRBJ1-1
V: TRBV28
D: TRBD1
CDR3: CASSLRQGPEAFF
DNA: TGTGCCAGCAGTTTAAGACAGGGGCCTGAAGCTTTCTTT

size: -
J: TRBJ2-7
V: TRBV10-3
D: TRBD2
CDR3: CAPRTSGSIHPLDEQYF
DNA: TGTGCCCCGCGGACTAGCGGGAGCATCCACCCTCTGGACGAGCAGTACTTC

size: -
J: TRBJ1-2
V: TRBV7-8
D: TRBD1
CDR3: CASSPRTGNSYTF
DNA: TGTGCCAGCAGCCCTCGGACAGGGAATAGCTACACCTTC

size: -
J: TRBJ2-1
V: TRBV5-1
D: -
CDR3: CASSLGQSYNEQFF
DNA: TGCGCCAGCAGCTTGGGACAGAGCTACAATGAGCAGTTCTTC

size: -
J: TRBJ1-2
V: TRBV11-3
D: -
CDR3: CASSLEASARSGYTF
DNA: TGTGCCAGCAGCTTAGAGGCATCCGCTCGGAGTGGCTACACCTTC

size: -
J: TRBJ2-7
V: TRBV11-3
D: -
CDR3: CASSFGRAISYEQYF
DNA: TGTGCCAGCAGCTTCGGACGGGCGATTTCCTACGAGCAGTACTTC

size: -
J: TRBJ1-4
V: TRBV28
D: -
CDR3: CASSRRGARGEKLFF
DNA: TGTGCCAGCAGTCGTCGCGGGGCCCGAGGTGAAAAACTGTTTTTT